The clone carrying this T cell receptor (beta chain) was seen many times. Its matching antigen is unknown. These data are taken from a study of early T cells in non-severe SARS-CoV-2 infection. Whole-study findings and limits: A preference for anti-spike CD8 responses marked VDJdb matching, which missed private and CD4 specificities.

Germline values: CDR1 SEHNR, CDR2 FQNEAQ (reference sequence). V gave up 10 bases and J gave up 1 base, with 11 bases separating them. This CDR3 region has 12 residues. The protocol attached unique molecular identifiers to individual cDNA molecules. One entry per CDR3 protein results from TCRdb running MiXCR on the 5' RACE reads. The table records 30,000 to 40,000 distinct CDR3 sequences, about 3.8% of them present only once. The sample consisted of whole blood. The chain uses TRBV7-9 and TRBJ2-7, with D hard to call. The receptor was isolated from an adult who was a healthcare worker with PCR-confirmed SARS-CoV-2 infection or an uninfected control (not recorded which). The CDR3 DNA follows: TGTGCCACCCGAAAAGAGTCCTACGAGCAGTACTTC. This sequence encodes CATRKESYEQYF.